This paragraph reports one TCR beta chain. Its cognate antigen is unknown. Trimming cost V 5 bases and J 5 bases; bases outside gene matches: 4. The CDR3 runs 13 residues. Germline V CDR1 and CDR2: MDHEN, SYDVKM. This sample stems from a study of T cell responses to AZD1222 COVID-19 vaccine. Overall study results and limits: Two AZD1222 administrations were followed by greater Spike-specific TCR breadth and depth. Seropositivity was recorded at baseline in only 6 or 7 AZD1222 recipients. All repertoire sampling was performed exclusively after the peak T cell response. Donors skewed white British and female; clonal diversity was possibly underestimated.

TCRdb's copy holds only in-frame clones and misses some; the assay was immunoSEQ multiplex PCR. The sample contains approximately 200,000 clones, 85% to 90% of which appear only once. The receptor's source is an adult in good health. V and J are TRBV28 and TRBJ2-7; the match to TRBD1 covers 9 bases. The sample here was peripheral blood, taken on day 0 of MenACWY control vaccination. The CDR3 DNA sequence: TGTGCCAGCAGTGGACAGGGGTTCAACGAGCAGTACTTC. Its protein product is CASSGQGFNEQYF. Full variable domain (outside the CDR3, taken from reference TRBV28 and TRBJ2-7): DVKVTQSSRYLVKRTGEKVFLECVQDMDHENMFWYRQDPGLGLRLIYFSYDVKMKEKGDIPEGYSVSREKKERFSLILESASTNQTSMYLCASSGQGFNEQYFGPGTRLTVT.